This passage covers 21 T cell receptor beta chains from one sample sequenced in a study of regulatory T cells in long-lasting Graves disease. Library construction for TCR beta used iRepertoire HTBI primers and Arm-PCR of CDR3 regions. One entry per CDR3 protein, called by TCRdb with MiXCR from the multiplex PCR reads. This table has 440,000 or so distinct CDR3 sequences, about 15% appearing once. This sample's time point: newly diagnosed GD, antithyroid drugs for less than 3 months. RNA extracted from PBMCs served as the sequencing template. Separately, the same data were catalogued under a study of T cells in Graves' hyperthyroidism and ophthalmopathy.

The specimen was peripheral blood mononuclear cells (PBMCs), collected at new diagnosis, from a patient treated with antithyroid drugs. Source of these receptors: a young woman with Graves disease.

This clonotype was detected ten times or more. The gene calls are TRBV12-3 or TRBV12-4 and TRBJ2-3; D gene ambiguous. The length of the CDR3 is 14 residues. V was clipped by 3 bases and J by 6 bases, with 13 bases between them. The DNA of the CDR3 is TGTGCCAGCAGTTTGGTTTACGGCGTGGATACGCAGTATTTT. It yields the protein CASSLVYGVDTQYF.

This chain uses TRBV18 with TRBJ2-1; TRBD2 matches at 13 bases. The ends lost 4 bases at V and 7 bases at J; junction bases unmatched: 13. This CDR3 contains 18 residues. The germline CDR1 and CDR2 sequences are KGHSH and LQKENI. The CDR3 here is CASSRPPGLAGVSNEQFF. The DNA for the CDR3 is TGTGCCAGCTCACGACCGCCCGGACTAGCGGGAGTATCGAATGAGCAGTTCTTC.

This rearrangement joins TRBV20-1 to TRBJ1-5; no reliable D call. Germline CDR1 and CDR2: DFQATT and SNEGSKA (reference sequence). This CDR3 has 15 amino acids. With 4 bases removed from V and 0 bases from J, the gap between germline ends came to 13 bases. The CDR3 here is CSAISRLDSNQPQHF. The CDR3 bases are TGCAGTGCTATAAGTCGTCTAGATAGCAATCAGCCCCAGCATTTT.

This clonotype was seen only a few times. This chain uses TRBV6-1 with TRBJ1-2; 7 bases are a match to TRBD1. The trim removed 5 bases at V and 3 bases at J, leaving 9 bases unmatched. This CDR3 comprises 15 residues. Germline-derived CDR1 and CDR2 are MNHNS and SASEGT. The CDR3 protein is CASSKRQGLDYGYTF. In DNA form, the CDR3 reads TGTGCCAGCAGTAAGAGACAGGGCTTAGACTATGGCTACACCTTC.

This sequence joins TRBV6-1 and TRBJ2-7; possibly TRBD1 for D (6 bases). The V gene lost 6 bases and the J gene lost 2 bases, with 14 bases spanning the gap. CDR1 MNHNS and CDR2 SASEGT come from the germline V gene. The CDR3 spans 14 residues. CDR3 DNA: TGTGCCAGCAGCAACAGGGCTCTAGCCTACGAGCAGTACTTC. This translates into CASSNRALAYEQYF.

This clonotype was detected only a few times. J is TRBJ2-5 and V is TRBV6-2 or TRBV6-3, with 10 bases matching TRBD2. Trimming cost V 0 bases and J 1 base; bases outside gene matches: 2. Germline CDR1 and CDR2: MNHEY and SVGEGT. The CDR3 runs to 16 residues. CDR3 sequence reads: CASSYSTSGIQETQYF. As DNA, the CDR3 is TGTGCCAGCAGTTACTCTACTAGCGGGATCCAAGAGACCCAGTACTTC.

Remarks on this clonotype: At one of its ends the junction is not consistent with the germline gene, which may arise from a read error. CDR3 coding DNA: TGTGCCAGCAGTTTAGAAGTGGCGGGAATGAACACTGAGGCTTTCTTT. This codes for CASSLEVAGMNTEAFF. This chain joins TRBV27 and TRBJ1-1; no clear D. Per the germline V gene, CDR1 is MNHEY and CDR2 is SMNVEV (reference sequence). The CDR3 is 16 residues long.

In its sample, this clonotype was seen a few times. V gene TRBV19 combines with J gene TRBJ2-7; TRBD1 is a possible D gene (5 bases). Germline assignment: CDR1 LNHDA and CDR2 SQIVND (reference sequence). The CDR3 has 13 residues. V was trimmed by 6 bases and J by 4 bases, leaving 13 bases between them. This CDR3 is CASSPQVEYEQYF. As DNA, the CDR3 is TGTGCCAGTAGCCCACAGGTTGAGTACGAGCAGTACTTC.

This clonotype was recorded a few times. The genes are TRBV7-9 and TRBJ2-7; TRBD2 is a possible D gene (5 bases). This CDR3 is built from 12 residues. V dropped 7 bases and J dropped 3 bases, with 10 bases sitting between them. Germline CDR1 reads SEHNR; CDR2 reads FQNEAQ (reference sequence). The CDR3 DNA sequence: TGTGCCAGCACGAGCGGCCGCTACGAGCAGTACTTC. Translating gives CASTSGRYEQYF. The whole variable domain, remainder taken from reference TRBV7-9 and TRBJ2-7, is DTGVSQNPRHKITKRGQNVTFRCDPISEHNRLYWYRQTLGQGPEFLTYFQNEAQLEKSRLLSDRFSAERPKGSFSTLEIQRTEQGDSAMYLCASTSGRYEQYFGPGTRLTVT.

The chain carries TRBV24-1 and TRBJ2-5, with 16 positions matching TRBD2. The germline gives CDR1 KGHDR, CDR2 SFDVKD. The CDR3 consists of 17 residues. V trimming: 6 bases; J trimming: 4 bases; junction bases outside the gene matches: 7. CDR3 in amino acids: CATSRPGTSGGGETQYF. CDR3 nucleotides: TGTGCCACCAGTCGACCTGGGACTAGCGGGGGGGGAGAGACCCAGTACTTC.

This clonotype occurred many times. The J gene is TRBJ2-1, the V gene TRBV18; 7 positions agree with TRBD1. The junction had 2 bases not matched to a gene; V was cut back by 4 bases and J by 8 bases. CDR1 is KGHSH, CDR2 LQKENI, per germline. The length of the CDR3 is 12 residues. The DNA for the CDR3 is TGTGCCAGCTCACGTACAGGGGATGAGCAGTTCTTC. Protein sequence: CASSRTGDEQFF. Full variable domain (rest looked up from reference TRBV18 and TRBJ2-1): NAGVMQNPRHLVRRRGQEARLRCSPMKGHSHVYWYRQLPEEGLKFMVYLQKENIIDESGMPKERFSAEFPKEGPSILRIQQVVRGDSAAYFCASSRTGDEQFFGPGTRLTVL.

This clonotype occurred many times. The genes are TRBV15 and TRBJ2-7, with 7 nucleotides matching TRBD1. With V trimmed by 2 bases and J by 5 bases, 3 bases remained unmatched. This CDR3 has 13 residues. Germline V gene sequence: CDR1 LNHNV, CDR2 YYDKDF (reference sequence). The CDR3: CATSRNQGDEQYF. The CDR3 DNA sequence: TGTGCCACCAGCAGAAACCAGGGGGACGAGCAGTACTTC.

This chain links TRBV25-1 with TRBJ2-7; TRBD2 might be the D (6 bases). Germline CDR1 MGHDK, CDR2 SYGVNS. There are 15 residues in the CDR3. The V gene lost 7 bases and the J gene lost 5 bases, with 21 bases spanning the gap. As DNA, the CDR3 is TGTGCCAGCACTGGCGGCGGGATCTTTTCCCACGAGCAGTACTTC. Protein product: CASTGGGIFSHEQYF.

This clonotype was recorded at least ten times. V is TRBV30 and J is TRBJ2-3; D remains ambiguous. Germline V gene lookup returns CDR1 GTSNPN and CDR2 SVGIG (reference sequence). V gave up 0 bases and J gave up 6 bases, with 16 bases separating them. The length of the CDR3 is 15 residues. The CDR3: CAWSVWAAWSDTQYF. CDR3 coding DNA: TGTGCCTGGAGTGTATGGGCAGCTTGGTCGGATACGCAGTATTTT.

In this sample, this clonotype turned up a few times. The V call is TRBV6-5, the J call TRBJ1-5; D not resolved. The CDR3 length is 17 residues. The V gene's germline CDR1 is MNHEY and CDR2 SVGAGI. Deletions cut 1 base from V and 0 bases from J, with 13 bases between. For the CDR3, the DNA is TGTGCCAGCAGTTACTATGGTAGGCGGGGTAGCAATCAGCCCCAGCATTTT. As protein: CASSYYGRRGSNQPQHF.

In its sample, this clonotype was seen many times. The chain uses TRBV30 and TRBJ2-7, with D possibly being TRBD2 (5 bases). Germline V CDR1 and CDR2: GTSNPN, SVGIG (reference sequence). V shed 2 bases and J shed 4 bases, with 12 bases lying between them. This CDR3 has 13 residues. CDR3 amino acids: CAWSRGFNYEQYF. CDR3 nucleotides: TGTGCCTGGAGTCGCGGGTTCAATTACGAGCAGTACTTC. Full variable domain (rest looked up from reference TRBV30 and TRBJ2-7): SQTIHQWPATLVQPVGSPLSLECTVEGTSNPNLYWYRQAAGRGLQLLFYSVGIGQISSEVPQNLSASRPQDRQFILSSKKLLLSDSGFYLCAWSRGFNYEQYFGPGTRLTVT.

This clonotype was counted ten times or more. The junction shows a germline mismatch at one end, possibly a read error. This chain links TRBV11-2 with TRBJ2-1; 7 bases align to TRBD2. The last part of the DNA fits TRBJ2-5 better; the J call may be wrong. Germline V CDR1 and CDR2: SGHAT, FQNNGV. The CDR3 totals 15 residues. As DNA, the CDR3 is TGTGCCAGCGGCTTAGTTCTAGCGGAGAGGGAGACCCAGTACTTC. Its protein product is CASGLVLAERETQYF.

This chain uses TRBV27 with TRBJ2-5; TRBD1 matches at 7 bases. The junction had 8 bases not matched to a gene; V was cut back by 5 bases and J by 5 bases. The CDR3 spans 14 residues. From germline, CDR1 is MNHEY and CDR2 SMNVEV (reference sequence). The CDR3 spells CASSRRGLGETQYF. CDR3 DNA sequence: TGTGCCAGCAGTCGAAGGGGGCTTGGGGAGACCCAGTACTTC.

This clonotype was counted ten times or more. The CDR3 protein is CSARSREGFYYGYTF. For the CDR3, the DNA is TGCAGTGCTAGGTCCAGGGAGGGATTCTACTATGGCTACACCTTC. The chain joins TRBV20-1 to TRBJ1-2; D perhaps matches TRBD1 (5 bases). Germline V CDR1 and CDR2: DFQATT, SNEGSKA (reference sequence). The V and J ends lost 3 bases and 3 bases respectively, with 17 bases between them. This CDR3 region has 15 residues.

CDR3 nucleotide sequence: TGTGCCACCAGTGAGGGGGCAATCGAGCCCCAGCATTTT. This encodes CATSEGAIEPQHF. J is TRBJ1-5 and V is TRBV24-1; a possible D gene is TRBD1 (6 bases). CDR3 length: 13 residues. Trimming pared 4 bases from V and 8 bases from J, leaving 11 bases between. Germline V gives CDR1 KGHDR, CDR2 SFDVKD.

This clonotype has only one observation. Since a much larger clone is just one base distant, this may be a read error. The V gene is TRBV20-1, the J gene TRBJ2-5, with D perhaps TRBD2 (5 bases). V was shortened by 0 bases and J by 11 bases, with 19 bases between the two germline ends. The germline V gene encodes CDR1 DFQATT and CDR2 SNEGSKA (reference sequence). The CDR3 is 14 amino acids. The chain's CDR3 is CSAREGSSYNEQYF. Written as DNA, the CDR3 is TGCAGTGCTAGAGAAGGGAGCTCCTACAATGAGCAGTACTTC.